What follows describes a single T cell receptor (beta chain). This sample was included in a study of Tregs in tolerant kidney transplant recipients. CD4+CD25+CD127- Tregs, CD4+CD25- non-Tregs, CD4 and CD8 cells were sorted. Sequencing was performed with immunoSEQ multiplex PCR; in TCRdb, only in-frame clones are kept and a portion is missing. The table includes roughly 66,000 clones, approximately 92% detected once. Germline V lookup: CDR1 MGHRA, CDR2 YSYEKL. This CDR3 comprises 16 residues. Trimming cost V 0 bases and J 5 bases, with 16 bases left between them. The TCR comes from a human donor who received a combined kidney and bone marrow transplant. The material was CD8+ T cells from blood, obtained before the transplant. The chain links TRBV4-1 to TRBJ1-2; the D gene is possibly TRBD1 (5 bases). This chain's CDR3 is CASSQDRRGRMYGYTF. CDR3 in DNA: TGCGCCAGCAGCCAAGATCGAAGGGGCCGAATGTATGGCTACACCTTC.